The source of this T cell receptor beta chain is a study of blood T cell repertoires in COVID-19. Living in 24 US areas, the participants were between 18 and 89 years of age. Per the germline V gene, CDR1 is ENHRY and CDR2 is SYGVKD. The CDR3 is 14 amino acids. V lost 6 bases, J lost 4 bases, and 15 bases lay in between. Data came from immunoSEQ multiplex PCR; TCRdb stores just in-frame clones and leaves some out. The data hold some 210,000 clones, with about 76% observed a single time. The sequenced sample consisted of PBMCs or T cells enriched from blood (not recorded which). The sequence came from a woman aged 45-65 years with acute COVID-19. V gene TRBV10-3 combines with J gene TRBJ1-1; D gene uncertain. In nucleotides, the CDR3 is TGTGCCATCAGGCCCATCGCTCTGAGCACTGAAGCTTTCTTT. Translated: CAIRPIALSTEAFF.